This TCR beta chain was obtained from a study of blood T cell repertoires in COVID-19. Sequencing used immunoSEQ multiplex PCR; TCRdb keeps in-frame clones, though not all of them. The sample carries hundreds of thousands of clones, around 91% recorded once. Germline-derived CDR1 and CDR2 are LGHNA and YNFKEQ. CDR3 length equals 16 residues. V shed 6 bases and J 1 base; nucleotides not matched to a gene: 11. This clone turned up a few times. This TCR was sampled from a woman between 18 and 29 years old with acute COVID-19. Sequencing was carried out using PBMCs or T cells enriched from blood (not recorded which). The rearrangement joins TRBV4-2 to TRBJ1-2, with 7 bases identical to TRBD1. The CDR3 is CASSPIGDSNNYGYTF. The CDR3 bases are TGTGCCAGCAGTCCTATAGGGGACAGCAATAACTATGGCTACACCTTC.